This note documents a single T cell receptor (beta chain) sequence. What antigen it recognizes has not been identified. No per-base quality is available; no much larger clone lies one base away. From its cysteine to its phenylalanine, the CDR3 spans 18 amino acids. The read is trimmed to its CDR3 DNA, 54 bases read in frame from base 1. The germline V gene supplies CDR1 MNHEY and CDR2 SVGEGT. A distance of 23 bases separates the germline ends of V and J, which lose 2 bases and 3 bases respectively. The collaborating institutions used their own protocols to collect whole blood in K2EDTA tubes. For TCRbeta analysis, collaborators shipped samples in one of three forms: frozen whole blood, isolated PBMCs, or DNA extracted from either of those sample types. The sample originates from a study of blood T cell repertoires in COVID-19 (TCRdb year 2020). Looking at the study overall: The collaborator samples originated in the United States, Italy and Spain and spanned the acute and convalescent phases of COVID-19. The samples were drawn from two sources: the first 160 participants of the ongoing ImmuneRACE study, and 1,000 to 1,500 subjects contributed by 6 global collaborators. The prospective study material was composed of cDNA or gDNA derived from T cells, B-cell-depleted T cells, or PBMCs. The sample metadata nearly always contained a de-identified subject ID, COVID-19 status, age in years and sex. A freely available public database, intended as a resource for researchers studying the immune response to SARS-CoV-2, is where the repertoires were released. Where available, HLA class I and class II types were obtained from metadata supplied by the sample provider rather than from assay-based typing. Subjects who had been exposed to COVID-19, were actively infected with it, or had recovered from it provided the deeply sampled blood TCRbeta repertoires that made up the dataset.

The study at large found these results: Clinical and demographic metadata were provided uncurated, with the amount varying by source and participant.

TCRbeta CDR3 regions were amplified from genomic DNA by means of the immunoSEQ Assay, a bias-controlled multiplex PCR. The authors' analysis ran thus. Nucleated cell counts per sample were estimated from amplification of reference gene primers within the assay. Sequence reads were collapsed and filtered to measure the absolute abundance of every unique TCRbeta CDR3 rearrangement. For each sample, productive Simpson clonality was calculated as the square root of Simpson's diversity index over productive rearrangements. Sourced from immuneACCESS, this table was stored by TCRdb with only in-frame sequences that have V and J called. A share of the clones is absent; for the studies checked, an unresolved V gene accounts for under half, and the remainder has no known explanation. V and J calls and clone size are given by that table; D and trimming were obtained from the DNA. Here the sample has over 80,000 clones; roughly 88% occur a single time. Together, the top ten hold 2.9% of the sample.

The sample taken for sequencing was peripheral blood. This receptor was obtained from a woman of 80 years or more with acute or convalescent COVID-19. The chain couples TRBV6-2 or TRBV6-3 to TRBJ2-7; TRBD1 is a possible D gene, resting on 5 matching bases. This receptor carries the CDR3 CASSYVKFPRVLNYEQYF. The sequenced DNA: TGTGCCAGCAGTTACGTGAAATTCCCCAGGGTTCTTAACTACGAGCAGTACTTC.